Sequencing of this TCR beta chain was carried out in a study of T-cell memory formation after mild COVID-19. The V end lost 4 bases, the J end lost 8 bases, and 11 bases lay between the germline ends. Per germline, CDR1 MNHNY and CDR2 SVGAGI (reference sequence). The CDR3 is made up of 13 amino acids. TCRdb used MiXCR to reprocess the 5' RACE reads, holding one entry per CDR3 protein. The table records about 200,000 distinct CDR3 sequences, over 9% of them present only once. Input material: PBMCs or a T cell subset sorted from them (not recorded which). The sequence was obtained from a man aged 18 to 30 who had mild COVID-19 (a few samples of this study predate the infection). Cell type and time point are not known. The gene calls are TRBV6-6 and TRBJ1-4; D unresolved. Here the CDR3 reads CASSLGPYEKLFF. For the CDR3, the DNA is TGTGCCAGCAGTTTGGGCCCCTACGAAAAACTGTTTTTT.